This T cell receptor (beta chain) was documented in a study of blood T cell repertoires in COVID-19. In the study overall: Samples came from the United States, Italy and Spain, spanning acute and convalescent COVID-19.

Looked up from germline, CDR1 is SGHTA and CDR2 is FQGNSA. V was clipped by 5 bases and J by 6 bases; unmatched bases: 5. The CDR3 totals 14 residues. Authors' data handling: How many nucleated cells were present was estimated from reference gene primer amplification. TCRdb's copy holds only in-frame clones and misses some; the assay was immunoSEQ multiplex PCR. V, J and clone size reflect that table, while D and trimming were determined from the DNA. The sample records roughly 80,000 clones, roughly 90% being singletons. The TCR originated in a man aged 55 to 70 with acute or convalescent COVID-19. J is TRBJ1-5 and V is TRBV7-2, with TRBD1 identical over 9 bases. Sequenced: peripheral blood. Here the CDR3 DNA reads TGTGCCAGCAGCATCGACAGGGGGAGTCAGCCCCAGCATTTT. Translation: CASSIDRGSQPQHF.